This T cell receptor (beta chain) was sequenced in a study of blood T cell repertoires in COVID-19. CDR3 size: 14 residues. Germline CDR1 LNHDA, CDR2 SQIVND (reference sequence). Deletions cut 1 base from V and 6 bases from J, with 12 bases between. The repertoire was sequenced with immunoSEQ multiplex PCR; TCRdb's copy has only in-frame clones and lacks some. Of 350,000 to 400,000 clones listed, 80% to 95% are singletons. The sequence was obtained from a woman in her forties who had been exposed to COVID-19. V and J are TRBV19 and TRBJ2-5; D unresolved. Input material: PBMCs or T cells enriched from blood (not recorded which). CDR3 amino acids: CASSIAGSRQTQYF. The DNA for the CDR3 is TGTGCCAGTAGTATAGCGGGTAGCCGACAGACCCAGTACTTC.